This entry lists 18 T cell receptor beta chains sequenced from one sample in a study of T cell responses to AZD1222 COVID-19 vaccine. The repertoire was sequenced with immunoSEQ multiplex PCR; TCRdb's copy has only in-frame clones and lacks some. The table records about 60,000 clones, about 89% of them present only once. This material consisted of peripheral blood, taken 28 days after the second dose of the MenACWY control vaccine. The receptors stem from an adult who received the MenACWY meningococcal vaccine as a control.

This clone was observed a handful of times. The genes are TRBV5-4 and TRBJ2-2, with TRBD2 as a possible D gene (7 bases). Per germline, CDR1 SGHNT and CDR2 YYREEE (reference sequence). The CDR3 sequence is 14 residues long. Trimming left V 4 bases short and J 7 bases short, with 14 bases between. The DNA for the CDR3 is TGTGCCAGCAGCCCAGGGGTAGCGGGCGGGGAGCTGTTTTTT. Protein: CASSPGVAGGELFF.

The rearrangement links TRBV5-1 to TRBJ1-2; D is uncertain. The CDR3 consists of 13 residues. Germline CDR1 is SGHRS and CDR2 is YFSETQ. The V end was cut by 4 bases, the J end by 1 base, with 8 bases between. CDR3 sequence: CASSQTVNYGYTF. The CDR3 DNA sequence: TGCGCCAGCAGCCAGACGGTTAACTATGGCTACACCTTC.

The V and J genes are TRBV19 and TRBJ1-1; possible D gene TRBD1, 6 bases. Germline V gene lookup returns CDR1 LNHDA and CDR2 SQIVND (reference sequence). Trimming cost V 3 bases and J 4 bases, with 9 bases left between them. CDR3 size: 13 residues. Here the CDR3 reads CASSMDSLTEAFF. CDR3 bases: TGTGCCAGTAGTATGGACAGCCTCACTGAAGCTTTCTTT.

The rearrangement links TRBV5-1 to TRBJ1-4; D is ambiguous. The germline V gene has CDR1 SGHRS and CDR2 YFSETQ. The CDR3 covers 14 residues. Trimming pared 0 bases from V and 5 bases from J, leaving 8 bases between. The CDR3 here is CASSLDSLNEKLFF. CDR3 coding DNA: TGCGCCAGCAGCTTGGACAGTTTAAATGAAAAACTGTTTTTT.

This clone was counted only a few times. The rearrangement joins TRBV11-2 to TRBJ1-1; D remains ambiguous. V lost 3 bases and J 14 bases, leaving 19 bases between the germline ends. CDR3 length: 13 amino acids. The germline CDR1 and CDR2 sequences are SGHAT and FQNNGV. CDR3 loop: CASSLSDGEAGFF. CDR3 coding DNA: TGTGCCAGCAGCTTGTCTGATGGGGAGGCTGGGTTCTTT. Combining the CDR3 with reference TRBV11-2 and TRBJ1-1 gives the whole variable domain EAGVAQSPRYKIIEKRQSVAFWCNPISGHATLYWYQQILGQGPKLLIQFQNNGVVDDSQLPKDRFSAERLKGVDSTLKIQPAKLEDSAVYLCASSLSDGEAGFFGQGTRLTVV.

The chain uses TRBV19 and TRBJ1-1; TRBD1 matches 7 bases. The germline gives CDR1 LNHDA, CDR2 SQIVND (reference sequence). This CDR3 is built from 15 residues. With 10 bases clipped from V and 0 bases from J, the junction kept 11 bases outside the gene matches. CDR3 in DNA: TGTGCCACCCTAGACAGGGCAAGACTGAACACTGAAGCTTTCTTT. It is translated as CATLDRARLNTEAFF.

The rearrangement links TRBV2 to TRBJ2-1, with D unresolved. Germline loops: CDR1 SNHLY, CDR2 FYNNEI. The V and J ends lost 4 bases and 4 bases respectively, with 8 bases between them. The CDR3 extends over 13 amino acids. The CDR3 bases are TGTGCCAGCAGTGTAGAAGGGTACAATGAGCAGTTCTTC. Translation gives CASSVEGYNEQFF.

This chain joins TRBV12-3 or TRBV12-4 and TRBJ1-1, with 11 bases lining up with TRBD1. V lost 6 bases, J lost 6 bases, and 3 bases stayed unmatched. The CDR3 runs to 13 residues. The CDR3: CASSPGQGAEAFF. DNA of the CDR3: TGTGCCAGCAGCCCGGGACAGGGGGCTGAAGCTTTCTTT.

This chain connects TRBV29-1 to TRBJ2-1; the D gene is possibly TRBD2 (7 bases). The CDR3 loop spans 14 amino acids. The germline V gene encodes CDR1 SQVTM and CDR2 ANQGSEA. Trimming shortened V by 6 bases and J by 5 bases, and 17 bases separated the two germline ends. The CDR3 sequence: CSVAVGGADNEQFF. The CDR3 nucleotides read TGCAGCGTGGCCGTGGGGGGGGCGGACAATGAGCAGTTCTTC.

The genes are TRBV5-1 and TRBJ2-2; D is undetermined. Trimming took off 0 bases at V and 8 bases at J, with 8 bases between the two ends. The CDR3 loop spans 13 amino acids. Germline CDR1 is SGHRS and CDR2 is YFSETQ. The CDR3 loop reads CASSLGTSGELFF. CDR3 in DNA: TGCGCCAGCAGCTTGGGTACATCTGGGGAGCTGTTTTTT. Together with reference TRBV5-1 and TRBJ2-2, the CDR3 gives the full variable domain: KAGVTQTPRYLIKTRGQQVTLSCSPISGHRSVSWYQQTPGQGLQFLFEYFSETQRNKGNFPGRFSGRQFSNSRSEMNVSTLELGDSALYLCASSLGTSGELFFGEGSRLTVL.

J is TRBJ1-2 and V is TRBV5-6; D gene ambiguous. V was clipped by 5 bases and J by 4 bases, with 15 bases between them. The CDR3 sequence is 14 residues long. Germline CDR1 SGHDT, CDR2 YYEEEE. The CDR3 sequence is CASRGWDSGYGYTF. In DNA, the CDR3 is TGTGCCAGCAGGGGATGGGATTCCGGCTATGGCTACACCTTC.

The genes are TRBV7-9 and TRBJ2-5; D may be TRBD2 (5 bases). CDR3 length: 12 amino acids. V was cut by 2 bases and J by 6 bases, with 7 bases left in between. The germline V gene has CDR1 SEHNR and CDR2 FQNEAQ (reference sequence). CDR3 sequence (DNA): TGTGCCAGCAGCTTACCGGGGAAGACCCAGTACTTC. It specifies CASSLPGKTQYF. Supplemented by reference TRBV7-9 and TRBJ2-5, the full variable domain reads DTGVSQNPRHKITKRGQNVTFRCDPISEHNRLYWYRQTLGQGPEFLTYFQNEAQLEKSRLLSDRFSAERPKGSFSTLEIQRTEQGDSAMYLCASSLPGKTQYFGPGTRLLVL.

V and J are TRBV19 and TRBJ1-4; no clear D gene. The CDR3 is 13 residues long. Germline V gives CDR1 LNHDA, CDR2 SQIVND (reference sequence). The ends were cut back, 5 bases at V and 8 bases at J, with 12 bases in the middle. CDR3 amino acids: CASSPDRWEKLFF. The CDR3 nucleotides are TGTGCCAGTAGTCCGGACCGGTGGGAAAAACTGTTTTTT.

Remarks on this clone: At one end, the junction sequence differs from germline, possibly due to a read error. The rearrangement links TRBV5-1 to TRBJ2-2; TRBD1 or TRBD2 may be the D gene (5 bases each). The CDR3 is 16 residues long. Per the germline V gene, CDR1 is SGHRS and CDR2 is YFSETQ. In nucleotides, the CDR3 is TGCGCCAGCAGCTCCCCCGGGACGGATTACACCGGAGAGCTGTTTTTT. Translating it yields CASSSPGTDYTGELFF.

This clone came up once. The J gene is TRBJ1-6, the V gene TRBV30; D gene ambiguous. CDR1 is GTSNPN, CDR2 SVGIG, per germline (reference sequence). With 2 bases removed from V and 6 bases from J, the gap between germline ends came to 14 bases. The CDR3 consists of 15 residues. CDR3 bases: TGTGCCTGGAGTCTCGAAGGCCCGATTAATTCACCCCTCCACTTT. Translating gives CAWSLEGPINSPLHF. Using reference TRBV30 and TRBJ1-6 for the parts outside the CDR3, the full variable domain is SQTIHQWPATLVQPVGSPLSLECTVEGTSNPNLYWYRQAAGRGLQLLFYSVGIGQISSEVPQNLSASRPQDRQFILSSKKLLLSDSGFYLCAWSLEGPINSPLHFGNGTRLTVT.

The chain combines TRBV29-1 with TRBJ2-1; D is perhaps TRBD2 (6 bases). This CDR3 has 14 residues. The V gene's germline CDR1 is SQVTM and CDR2 ANQGSEA. V dropped 6 bases and J dropped 5 bases, with 17 bases sitting between them. The CDR3 DNA follows: TGCAGCGTATACGGTGGTGGGGGGAACAATGAGCAGTTCTTC. Encoded protein: CSVYGGGGNNEQFF.

The chain employs TRBV6-5 and TRBJ2-7; 7 bases align to TRBD1. The CDR3 extends over 15 amino acids. V lost 5 bases to trimming and J lost 4 bases; unmatched junction nucleotides: 11. From germline, CDR1 is MNHEY and CDR2 SVGAGI. Here the CDR3 reads CASSPGNLRGYEQYF. The CDR3 DNA reads TGTGCCAGCAGTCCGGGGAACCTCAGGGGGTACGAGCAGTACTTC.

The V gene is TRBV10-3, the J gene TRBJ1-5; TRBD1 matches 7 bases. This CDR3 comprises 13 residues. Germline V CDR1 and CDR2: ENHRY, SYGVKD. V gave up 8 bases and J gave up 4 bases; unmatched junction bases: 5. The CDR3 region has the DNA TGTGCCATCTCAGCAGGGGGGAATCAGCCCCAGCATTTT. Protein: CAISAGGNQPQHF.